This T cell receptor beta chain was captured in a study of T cells after yellow fever vaccination. Study details: SMART-Seq v4 Ultra Low Input handled preparation of low-cell-number fractions.

A note on this clonotype: Its antigen is unidentified.

Trimming took 3 bases from V and 6 from J, leaving 9 bases between them. Germline CDR1 reads KGHDR; CDR2 reads SFDVKD. The CDR3 extends over 13 amino acids. Whole-study findings and limits: Clones that expanded after primary vaccination mostly reappeared after the booster (96% CD4, 75% to 90% CD8). There was a possibility that FACS-sorted repertoires contained abundant clonotypes contaminating from the bulk population. Some clonotypes were seen in both the CD4 and the CD8 compartments. These made up a small share and likely arose from convergent recombination.

TCRdb fed the 5' RACE reads into MiXCR, producing one record per CDR3 protein. Of 450,000 to 550,000 distinct CDR3 sequences listed, 21% were seen once; the top ten hold roughly a sixth. The rearrangement uses TRBV24-1 and TRBJ2-3; D remains unclear. This receptor was taken from a man in his late teens or twenties who received the YFV17D yellow fever vaccine. The sequencing used PBMCs, collected roughly 23 days after the first yellow fever vaccination. CDR3 protein: CATSDPPRDTQYF. DNA of the CDR3: TGTGCCACCAGTGATCCGCCGCGGGATACGCAGTATTTT.